Given below is one TCR beta chain in context. What it binds is not known. The table came from immunoSEQ multiplex PCR; TCRdb's copy has only in-frame clones and leaves some out. The data show roughly 48,000 clones, with around 82% seen just once and approximately 2% held by the top ten. The data were taken from a study of OX40 agonist ivuxolimab in advanced cancers. About the study: The eligibility criteria allowed prior anti-PD-1, anti-PD-L1 or anti-CTLA-4 therapy, and 40% had some. Study outcomes and limitations: Within 6 weeks, CD4+ and CD8+ blood T cells expanded clonally at 0.1 to 3.0 mg/kg. It was also the case that some nonresponders had low normalized T-cell clonal expansion.

Trimming at V came to 6 bases and at J to 3 bases, leaving 8 bases not matched to a gene. CDR3 size: 14 residues. Germline V lookup: CDR1 MNHEY, CDR2 SVGAGI. This sequence joins TRBV6-5 and TRBJ2-7; 7 bases map to TRBD1. The clonotype originates from an adult with an advanced solid tumor such as melanoma, head and neck, liver or kidney cancer. The material was CD4+ or CD8+ T cells sorted from blood, obtained in a trial of the OX40 agonist ivuxolimab. The CDR3 DNA follows: TGTGCCAGCAGGGTAGGGGGCATATTCTACGAGCAGTACTTC. Its translation is CASRVGGIFYEQYF.